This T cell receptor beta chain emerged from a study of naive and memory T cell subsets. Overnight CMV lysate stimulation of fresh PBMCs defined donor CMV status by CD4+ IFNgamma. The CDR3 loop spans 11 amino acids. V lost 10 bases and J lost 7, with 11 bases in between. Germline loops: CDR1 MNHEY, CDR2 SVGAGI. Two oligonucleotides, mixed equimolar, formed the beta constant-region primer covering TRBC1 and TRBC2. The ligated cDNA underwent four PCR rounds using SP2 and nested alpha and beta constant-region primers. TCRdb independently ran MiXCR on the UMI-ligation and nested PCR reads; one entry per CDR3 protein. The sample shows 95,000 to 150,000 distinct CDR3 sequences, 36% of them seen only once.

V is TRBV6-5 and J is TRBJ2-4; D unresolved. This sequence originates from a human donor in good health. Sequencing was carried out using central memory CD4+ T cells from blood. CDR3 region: CATQSGNIQYF. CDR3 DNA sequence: TGTGCCACCCAATCCGGGAACATTCAGTACTTC.